These 5 T cell receptor beta chains came from one sample sequenced in a study of blood T cell repertoires in COVID-19. Method: immunoSEQ multiplex PCR; TCRdb's copy keeps in-frame clones and lacks some. The sample carries around 400,000 clones, 80% to 90% recorded once. Sequencing was done on a sample of peripheral blood. The receptor source for this set is a woman in her fifties or sixties with COVID-19, enrolled during active disease.

This chain links TRBV10-3 with TRBJ2-2; TRBD2 agrees at 7 bases. Per germline, CDR1 ENHRY and CDR2 SYGVKD. After removal of 6 bases from V and 6 bases from J, the junction contained 7 bases not matched to a gene. CDR3 size: 14 residues. The CDR3 region has the DNA TGTGCCATCAGCTCCCCAACTAGCGCCGGGGAGCTGTTTTTT. Protein: CAISSPTSAGELFF.

This chain connects TRBV5-1 to TRBJ2-3; TRBD1 might be the D (6 bases). The germline CDR1 and CDR2 sequences are SGHRS and YFSETQ. The V and J ends lost 3 bases and 2 bases respectively, with 16 bases between them. The CDR3 is 16 amino acids. DNA for the CDR3: TGCGCCAGCAGCTCCCTCTCTGACAGGTCCACAGATACGCAGTATTTT. This encodes CASSSLSDRSTDTQYF.

The genes are TRBV4-2 and TRBJ2-7; TRBD1 aligns across 8 bases. J was trimmed by 5 bases and V by 3 bases; bases with no gene match: 12. Germline V gene sequence: CDR1 LGHNA, CDR2 YNFKEQ. The CDR3 is 16 residues long. CDR3 protein: CASSHAANRGAHEQYF. CDR3 bases: TGTGCCAGCAGCCATGCTGCGAACAGGGGGGCCCACGAGCAGTACTTC.

V and J are TRBV7-6 and TRBJ2-2; 11 bases map to TRBD2. Losses at the gene ends were 6 bases for V and 2 bases for J; bases not matched to a gene: 2. The CDR3 loop spans 15 amino acids. Germline CDR1 reads SGHVS; CDR2 reads FNYEAQ. The CDR3: CASRGTSGNTGELFF. In nucleotides, the CDR3 is TGTGCCAGCAGGGGGACTAGCGGTAACACCGGGGAGCTGTTTTTT. Drawing the rest from reference TRBV7-6 and TRBJ2-2, the complete variable domain is GAGVSQSPRYKVTKRGQDVALRCDPISGHVSLYWYRQALGQGPEFLTYFNYEAQQDKSGLPNDRFSAERPEGSISTLTIQRTEQRDSAMYRCASRGTSGNTGELFFGEGSRLTVL.

The rearrangement uses TRBV5-6 and TRBJ2-7, with 7 nucleotides matching TRBD2. The germline CDR1 and CDR2 sequences are SGHDT and YYEEEE. The CDR3 covers 15 residues. With 0 bases clipped from V and 2 bases from J, the junction kept 5 bases outside the gene matches. DNA of the CDR3: TGTGCCAGCAGCTTGGAGCGGGAATTAACCTACGAGCAGTACTTC. Translated: CASSLERELTYEQYF.